These 25 T cell receptor beta chains came from one sample sequenced in a study of cytomegalovirus exposure and HLA in healthy donors listed by TCRdb under 2017. The library was built by means of the immunoSEQ multiplex PCR assay. For the multiplex PCR, a mixture combining 60 forward primers for TCR Vbeta segments and 13 reverse primers for TCR Jbeta segments was used. The immuneACCESS repertoire file appears here via TCRdb, limited to in-frame rearrangements. These files lack a portion of the clones; in checked studies, under half of the deficit traces to unresolved V genes, and the cause of the others is not known. The sample table lists about 220,000 clones, around 80% of them with a count of one. Roughly 0.71% of the sample is held by the ten biggest clonotypes. The source material was PBMCs. These receptors were obtained from a boy younger than 10 in good health and CMV-seronegative.

The chain uses TRBV2 and TRBJ1-5; D gene unclear. The V end lost 9 bases, the J end lost 3 bases, and 9 bases lay between the germline ends. CDR3 length equals 12 residues. Looked up from germline, CDR1 is SNHLY and CDR2 is FYNNEI. The CDR3 region has the DNA TGTGCCAGTAACCGGGACAATCAGCCCCAGCATTTT. This codes for CASNRDNQPQHF.

This chain joins TRBV2 and TRBJ2-1, with 11 bases lining up with TRBD1. V trimming: 6 bases; J trimming: 5 bases; junction bases outside the gene matches: 6. This CDR3 is built from 15 residues. In germline, CDR1 is SNHLY, CDR2 FYNNEI. The CDR3, as DNA: TGTGCCAGCAGCCTCCGGGACAGGGGGGACAATGAGCAGTTCTTC. Its protein product is CASSLRDRGDNEQFF.

The V call is TRBV27, the J call TRBJ1-2; the D is unclear. The CDR3 runs 15 residues. Germline values: CDR1 MNHEY, CDR2 SMNVEV (reference sequence). Trimming took off 5 bases at V and 2 bases at J, with 15 bases between the two ends. The CDR3 here is CASSKYSTVNYGYTF. The CDR3 coding sequence is TGTGCCAGCAGTAAATACAGCACGGTGAACTATGGCTACACCTTC.

This rearrangement joins TRBV6-4 to TRBJ2-1; 16 bases match TRBD2. The trim removed 6 bases at V and 9 bases at J, leaving 5 bases unmatched. The CDR3 spans 15 residues. Germline-derived CDR1 and CDR2 are MRHNA and SNTAGT. The CDR3 bases are TGTGCCAGCAGGGGACTAGCGGGAGGGAGCGGTGAGCAGTTCTTC. Protein: CASRGLAGGSGEQFF.

The CDR3 DNA reads as TGTGCCACCAGCAGAAAAGACAGGGCGGGCTACGAGCAGTACTTC. Amino acid sequence: CATSRKDRAGYEQYF. This chain uses TRBV15 with TRBJ2-7, with 7 bases matching TRBD1. Germline CDR1 LNHNV, CDR2 YYDKDF (reference sequence). After removal of 2 bases from V and 3 bases from J, the junction contained 7 bases not matched to a gene. The CDR3 is 15 amino acids.

This clone has just one count. The V gene is TRBV5-5, the J gene TRBJ2-7, with 9 bases identical to TRBD2. The CDR3 covers 17 residues. V lost 2 bases, J lost 4 bases, and 13 bases stayed unmatched. Germline CDR1 reads SGHKS; CDR2 reads YYEKEE (reference sequence). CDR3 residues: CASSFRPKREVLYEQYF. As DNA, the CDR3 is TGTGCCAGCAGCTTTCGTCCGAAGCGGGAGGTCTTATACGAGCAGTACTTC.

This sequence joins TRBV4-1 and TRBJ1-5; 7 bases fit TRBD1. This CDR3 has 15 amino acids. V was pared by 0 bases and J by 5 bases, with 4 bases of the junction left unmatched. The germline CDR1 and CDR2 sequences are MGHRA and YSYEKL. The CDR3, as DNA: TGCGCCAGCAGCCAAGATGGAGGGGGCGATCAGCCCCAGCATTTT. It yields the protein CASSQDGGGDQPQHF.

This chain connects TRBV5-5 to TRBJ1-6, with 8 bases fitting TRBD1. This CDR3 contains 16 residues. Germline-derived CDR1 and CDR2 are SGHKS and YYEKEE (reference sequence). J lost 3 bases, V lost 5 bases, and 7 bases had no gene match. DNA of the CDR3: TGTGCCAGCAGGATGGAGACAGGGGACTATAATTCACCCCTCCACTTT. Encoded protein: CASRMETGDYNSPLHF.

This chain links TRBV15 with TRBJ1-1, with 8 bases aligning to TRBD1. The CDR3 length is 15 residues. CDR1 is LNHNV and CDR2 is YYDKDF in the germline V gene (reference sequence). V was pared by 4 bases and J by 0 bases, with 4 bases of the junction left unmatched. This CDR3 reads CATSKYRGLNTEAFF. The CDR3 coding sequence is TGTGCCACCAGCAAATACAGGGGGTTGAACACTGAAGCTTTCTTT.

The genes are TRBV11-2 and TRBJ1-1, with D unclear. Per the germline V gene, CDR1 is SGHAT and CDR2 is FQNNGV. The CDR3 consists of 14 residues. The V gene lost 1 base and the J gene lost 2 bases, with 8 bases spanning the gap. CDR3 in DNA: TGTGCCAGCAGCTTAGGGCCAGTAAACACTGAAGCTTTCTTT. Amino acids: CASSLGPVNTEAFF.

Notes on this clone: At the DNA level, this CDR3 is encoded by other sequences in the same sample as well. CDR3 DNA: TGCGCCAGCAGCCCCGGACAGGGAGAAGCTTTCTTT. This encodes CASSPGQGEAFF. V and J are TRBV5-1 and TRBJ1-1; 8 bases line up with TRBD1. The CDR3 loop spans 12 amino acids. With 4 bases clipped from V and 8 bases from J, the junction kept 4 bases outside the gene matches. Germline V gene lookup returns CDR1 SGHRS and CDR2 YFSETQ.

This clone was found a few times. CDR3 amino acids: CASSYSGVNSYEQYF. The CDR3 DNA is TGTGCCAGCAGTTACTCAGGGGTAAACTCCTACGAGCAGTACTTC. The V and J genes are TRBV6-5 and TRBJ2-7, with D possibly TRBD1 on 5 matching bases. Germline CDR1 reads MNHEY; CDR2 reads SVGAGI. V was shortened by 0 bases and J by 0 bases, with 9 bases between the two germline ends. The CDR3 is 15 residues long.

Regarding this clone: One junction end does not reproduce the germline sequence, and a read error may be involved. This chain links TRBV30 with TRBJ2-1; 12 bases are shared with TRBD2. Germline V gives CDR1 GTSNPN, CDR2 SVGIG (reference sequence). CDR3 size: 12 residues. CDR3 loop: CAWSVASGRAVF. The CDR3 coding sequence is TGTGCCTGGAGTGTGGCTAGCGGGAGGGCCGTCTTC.

The chain links TRBV21-1 to TRBJ1-1; the D segment call TRBD1 is taken from the table without a DNA check. TRBV21-1 is an annotated pseudogene. This CDR3 is built from 13 residues. The CDR3 DNA reads as TGTGCCAGCAGCGATCGGACAGGGGCGGGAGCTTTCTTT. It is translated as CASSDRTGAGAFF.

J is TRBJ2-7 and V is TRBV9; a possible D gene is TRBD2 (6 bases). Germline assignment: CDR1 SGDLS and CDR2 YYNGEE. Trimming took 4 bases from V and 4 from J, leaving 21 bases between them. This CDR3 has 16 amino acids. The CDR3 nucleotides read TGTGCCAGCAGCCCCGAGTGGGGACTCAAGGGATACGAGCAGTACTTC. The encoded protein is CASSPEWGLKGYEQYF.

The rearrangement uses TRBV2 and TRBJ2-3; the D gene is possibly TRBD2 (7 bases). The CDR3 is made up of 15 amino acids. Germline values: CDR1 SNHLY, CDR2 FYNNEI. V gave up 8 bases and J gave up 3 bases, with 18 bases separating them. CDR3 protein: CASLWRERGTDTQYF. The CDR3 nucleotides read TGTGCCAGCCTATGGCGGGAGAGGGGGACAGATACGCAGTATTTT. The full variable domain, in which reference TRBV2 and TRBJ2-3 provide the parts outside the CDR3, is EPEVTQTPSHQVTQMGQEVILRCVPISNHLYFYWYRQILGQKVEFLVSFYNNEISEKSEIFDDQFSVERPDGSNFTLKIRSTKLEDSAMYFCASLWRERGTDTQYFGPGTRLTVL.

The genes are TRBV6-1 and TRBJ2-3, with TRBD2 as a possible D gene (7 bases). The CDR3 sequence is 14 residues long. The V and J ends lost 3 bases and 5 bases respectively, with 12 bases between them. Germline CDR1 and CDR2: MNHNS and SASEGT. CDR3 protein: CASSEGGQVDTQYF. The CDR3 DNA reads TGTGCCAGCAGTGAGGGGGGGCAGGTAGATACGCAGTATTTT.

The chain links TRBV10-3 to TRBJ2-1, with 10 nucleotides matching TRBD2. The CDR3 consists of 14 residues. J lost 8 bases, V lost 8 bases, and 9 bases had no gene match. Looked up from germline, CDR1 is ENHRY and CDR2 is SYGVKD. CDR3 amino acids: CAIQPGLAVYEQFF. The CDR3 region has the DNA TGTGCCATCCAGCCCGGACTAGCGGTCTATGAGCAGTTCTTC.

The V gene is TRBV11-3, the J gene TRBJ2-1; tentatively, D is TRBD2 (6 bases). Per germline, CDR1 SGHNT and CDR2 YENEEA. The CDR3 totals 14 residues. V was trimmed by 5 bases and J by 8 bases, leaving 16 bases between them. CDR3 amino acids: CASSEREHEDEQFF. The CDR3 DNA reads TGTGCCAGCAGCGAACGGGAGCATGAGGATGAGCAGTTCTTC.

This chain links TRBV5-1 with TRBJ1-1; possibly TRBD1 for D (6 bases). The CDR3 contains 13 residues. Germline V gives CDR1 SGHRS, CDR2 YFSETQ. V was shortened by 2 bases and J by 4 bases, with 9 bases between the two germline ends. CDR3 residues: CASSFRRGTEAFF. CDR3 nucleotide sequence: TGCGCCAGCAGCTTCCGCAGGGGCACTGAAGCTTTCTTT.

The chain carries TRBV7-6 and TRBJ2-7, with 8 bases lining up with TRBD2. V lost 1 base and J lost 6; bases outside the gene matches: 8. Germline V CDR1 and CDR2: SGHVS, FNYEAQ. The CDR3 has 15 amino acids. The CDR3 region has the DNA TGTGCCAGCAGCTTAGAGTTCGGGGGGGGTAGCGAGCAGTACTTC. Protein sequence: CASSLEFGGGSEQYF.

V usage is TRBV29-1 and J usage is TRBJ1-1; 8 bases map to TRBD1. From germline, CDR1 is SQVTM and CDR2 ANQGSEA. CDR3 length: 15 residues. V shed 6 bases and J 4 bases; nucleotides not matched to a gene: 13. As DNA, the CDR3 is TGCAGCGTCCGCAGGGGGCAAGGGTCGGGCACTGAAGCTTTCTTT. Protein sequence: CSVRRGQGSGTEAFF. The whole variable domain, filled in from reference TRBV29-1 and TRBJ1-1, reads SAVISQKPSRDICQRGTSLTIQCQVDSQVTMMFWYRQQPGQSLTLIATANQGSEATYESGFVIDKFPISRPNLTFSTLTVSNMSPEDSSIYLCSVRRGQGSGTEAFFGQGTRLTVV.

In its sample, this clone was seen a few times. This chain joins TRBV19 and TRBJ1-1, with TRBD1 matching 8 bases. The CDR3 contains 15 residues. The germline gives CDR1 LNHDA, CDR2 SQIVND (reference sequence). V lost 7 bases and J lost 4; bases outside the gene matches: 11. The CDR3 DNA is TGTGCCAGTATAGGGGCACAGGGGGAGGGCACTGAAGCTTTCTTT. It specifies CASIGAQGEGTEAFF.

The genes are TRBV7-9 and TRBJ2-3; 7 positions match TRBD2. The V gene's germline CDR1 is SEHNR and CDR2 FQNEAQ (reference sequence). V shed 1 base, J shed 2 bases, and the junction held 6 bases outside the gene matches. The CDR3 totals 16 residues. DNA of the CDR3: TGTGCCAGCAGCTTAGTTTCGGGGGGATACACAGATACGCAGTATTTT. This encodes CASSLVSGGYTDTQYF.

The chain carries TRBV5-8 and TRBJ1-5, with D unclear. This CDR3 spans 15 amino acids. The germline gives CDR1 SGHTS, CDR2 YDEGEE. The germline V and J ends were trimmed by 1 base and 2 bases, with 10 bases remaining between them. CDR3 DNA: TGTGCCAGCAGCTTGTTTGTCTCAGGCAATCAGCCCCAGCATTTT. Its translation: CASSLFVSGNQPQHF. Looking up the rest from reference TRBV5-8 and TRBJ1-5 gives the full variable domain: EAGVTQSPTHLIKTRGQQATLRCSPISGHTSVYWYQQALGLGLQFLLWYDEGEERNRGNFPPRFSGRQFPNYSSELNVNALELEDSALYLCASSLFVSGNQPQHFGDGTRLSIL.